This TCR beta chain was recorded in a study of identical twins. Overall study findings and caveats: Within cord blood, abundant beta clonotypes carried fewer insertions, but memory repertoires showed no such trend. Twins shared out-of-frame alpha sequences with excess low generation probability.

This clonotype was seen only a few times. What it recognizes is unknown. Germline V gene sequence: CDR1 WSHSY, CDR2 SAAADI. This CDR3 has 12 amino acids. V was shortened by 8 bases and J by 2 bases, with 10 bases between the two germline ends. Template switching introduced a universal primer site, and the cDNA bore unique molecular identifiers. TCRdb called the 5' RACE reads again in MiXCR, with one record for every CDR3 protein. This sample has some 570,000 distinct CDR3 sequences; about a fifth occur once, and the top ten carry roughly 0.5%. The donor group consisted entirely of healthy Caucasians. Another study also made use of these data, one on yellow fever vaccine responses in identical twins.

The sequencing sample was made of CD4+ T cells sorted from blood. This chain connects TRBV10-2 to TRBJ2-7; maybe TRBD1 (6 bases). The receptor was isolated from a young woman in good health. Written as DNA, the CDR3 is TGCGCCAGCGGGGGCCTCCCCTACGAGCAGTACTTC. This gives the protein CASGGLPYEQYF.